The clone carrying this T cell receptor beta chain was counted a single time. The data derive from a study of control samples from healthy donors and cancer patients. V lost 4 bases to trimming and J lost 5 bases; unmatched junction nucleotides: 9. Germline CDR1 and CDR2: SGHDT and YYEEEE. The length of the CDR3 is 16 residues. This table comes from immunoSEQ multiplex PCR, and its TCRdb copy is limited to in-frame clones, with some not included. Among some 410,000 clones listed, around nine tenths were seen once. The chain employs TRBV5-6 and TRBJ2-2; 9 bases line up with TRBD1. The sample consisted of PBMCs. This receptor was taken from a man between 40 and 49 years old with head and neck cancer. Here the CDR3 reads CASSPGTGISTGELFF. The CDR3, as DNA: TGTGCCAGCAGCCCGGGGACAGGGATAAGTACCGGGGAGCTGTTTTTT.